This T cell receptor beta chain was identified during a study of response to subunit inactivated influenza vaccine. General study points: Authors proposed each seasonal influenza vaccination draws in few new T cells.

Using its own MiXCR run on the RT-PCR reads, TCRdb lists one record per CDR3 protein. The repertoire holds some 500,000 distinct CDR3 sequences, 16% seen once, with less than 4% in the top ten. This clonotype was counted a few times. What it binds is not known. The V gene's germline CDR1 is KGHSH and CDR2 LQKENI. After removal of 3 bases from V and 7 bases from J, the junction contained 9 bases not matched to a gene. CDR3 length: 15 residues. The chain has TRBV18 and TRBJ2-1, with 7 bases fitting TRBD2. The specimen comprised CD4+ T cells sorted from PBMCs, sampled less than 30 months after vaccination. This TCR was recovered from a man aged 45-69 years who received an inactivated influenza vaccine. The CDR3 coding sequence is TGTGCCAGCTCACCCTCACTAGCGCTAAGGAATGAGCAGTTCTTC. Its translation: CASSPSLALRNEQFF.